Each of the 3 T cell receptor beta chains below was sequenced from the same sample in a study of cytomegalovirus exposure and HLA in healthy donors. It was with 60 Vbeta and 13 Jbeta primers that the PCR ran. Assay: immunoSEQ multiplex PCR; the TCRdb copy retains only in-frame clones and omits some. Among about 160,000 clones listed, around 79% were seen once. Sequenced: PBMCs. The receptors were sampled from a human donor in good health.

This clone was counted between two and nine times. The chain carries TRBV5-5 and TRBJ1-5; D might be TRBD1 (6 bases). V shed 0 bases and J shed 0 bases, with 13 bases lying between them. Germline CDR1 and CDR2: SGHKS and YYEKEE (reference sequence). The CDR3 has 17 amino acids. CDR3 loop: CASSLGGSRGSNQPQHF. The CDR3 DNA reads TGTGCCAGCAGCTTGGGTGGGTCCAGGGGTAGCAATCAGCCCCAGCATTTT.

The CDR3 nucleotides read TGCGCCAGCAGCCAAGATGTAGGACTAGCTGATTACCCCTCTGGGGCCAACGTCCTGACTTTC. Translation gives CASSQDVGLADYPSGANVLTF. The chain joins TRBV4-1 to TRBJ2-6; 8 bases are a match to TRBD2. V was clipped by 0 bases and J by 0 bases; unmatched bases: 13. Germline values: CDR1 MGHRA, CDR2 YSYEKL. CDR3 length equals 21 residues.

The chain has TRBV2 and TRBJ2-5; possible D gene TRBD1, 6 bases. Germline V CDR1 and CDR2: SNHLY, FYNNEI. V gave up 8 bases and J gave up 5 bases, with 15 bases separating them. The CDR3 is 13 amino acids. The CDR3: CASAQGRWETQYF. CDR3 bases: TGTGCCAGCGCCCAGGGGCGGTGGGAGACCCAGTACTTC.